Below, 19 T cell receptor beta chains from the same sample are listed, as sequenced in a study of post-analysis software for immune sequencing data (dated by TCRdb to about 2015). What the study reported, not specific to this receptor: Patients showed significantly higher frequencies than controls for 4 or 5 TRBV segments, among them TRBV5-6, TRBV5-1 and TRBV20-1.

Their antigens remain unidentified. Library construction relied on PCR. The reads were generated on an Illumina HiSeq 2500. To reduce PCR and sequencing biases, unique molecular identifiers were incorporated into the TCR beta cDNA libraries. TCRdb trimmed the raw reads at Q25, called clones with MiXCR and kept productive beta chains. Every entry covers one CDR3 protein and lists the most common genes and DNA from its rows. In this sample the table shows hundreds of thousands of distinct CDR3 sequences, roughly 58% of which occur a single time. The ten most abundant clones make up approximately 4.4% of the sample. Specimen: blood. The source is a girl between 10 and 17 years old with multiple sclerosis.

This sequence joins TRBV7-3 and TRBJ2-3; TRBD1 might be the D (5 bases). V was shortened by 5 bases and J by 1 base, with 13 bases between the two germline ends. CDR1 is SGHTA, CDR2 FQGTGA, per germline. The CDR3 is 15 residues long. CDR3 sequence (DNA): TGTGCCAGCAGCCTGGGGCTTCCTGGCACAGATACGCAGTATTTT. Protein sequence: CASSLGLPGTDTQYF.

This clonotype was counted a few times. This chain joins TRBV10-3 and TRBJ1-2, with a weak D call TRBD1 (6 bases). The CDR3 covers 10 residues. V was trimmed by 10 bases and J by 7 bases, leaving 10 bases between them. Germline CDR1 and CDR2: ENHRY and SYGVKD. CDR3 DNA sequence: TGTGCCAGGGGGCAGTGTGGCTACACCTTC. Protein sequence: CARGQCGYTF.

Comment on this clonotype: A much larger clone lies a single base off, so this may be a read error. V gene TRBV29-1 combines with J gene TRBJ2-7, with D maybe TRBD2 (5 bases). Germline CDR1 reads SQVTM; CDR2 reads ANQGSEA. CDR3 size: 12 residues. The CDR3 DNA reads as TGCAGCGCTGAAGACGGGACCTACGAGCAGTACTTC. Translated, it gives CSAEDGTYEQYF.

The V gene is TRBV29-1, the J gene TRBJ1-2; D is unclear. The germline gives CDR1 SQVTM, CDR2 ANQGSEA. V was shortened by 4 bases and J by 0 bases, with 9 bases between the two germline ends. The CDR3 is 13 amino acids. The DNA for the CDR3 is TGCAGCGTTGTACGAGAGACTAACTATGGCTACACCTTC. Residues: CSVVRETNYGYTF.

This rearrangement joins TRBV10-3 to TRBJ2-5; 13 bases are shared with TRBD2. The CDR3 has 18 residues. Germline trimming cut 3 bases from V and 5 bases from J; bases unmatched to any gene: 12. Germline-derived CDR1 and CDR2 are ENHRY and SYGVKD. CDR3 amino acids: CAISDPRTSGGSWETQYF. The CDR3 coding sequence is TGTGCCATCAGTGATCCCCGGACTAGCGGGGGTTCCTGGGAGACCCAGTACTTC.

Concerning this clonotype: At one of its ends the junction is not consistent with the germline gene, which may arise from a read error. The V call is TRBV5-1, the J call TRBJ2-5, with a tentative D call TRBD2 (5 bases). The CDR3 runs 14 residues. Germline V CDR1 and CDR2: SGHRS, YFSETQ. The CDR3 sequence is CTSSPGSGGETQYF. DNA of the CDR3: TGCACCAGCAGCCCGGGAAGCGGCGGAGAGACCCAGTACTTC.

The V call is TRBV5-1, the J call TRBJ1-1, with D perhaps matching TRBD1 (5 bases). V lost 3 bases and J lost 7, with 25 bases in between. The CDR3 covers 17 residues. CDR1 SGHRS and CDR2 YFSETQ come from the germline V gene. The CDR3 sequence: CASSSWDPLRISGEAFF. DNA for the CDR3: TGCGCCAGCAGCTCCTGGGACCCTTTAAGGATCAGCGGTGAAGCTTTCTTT.

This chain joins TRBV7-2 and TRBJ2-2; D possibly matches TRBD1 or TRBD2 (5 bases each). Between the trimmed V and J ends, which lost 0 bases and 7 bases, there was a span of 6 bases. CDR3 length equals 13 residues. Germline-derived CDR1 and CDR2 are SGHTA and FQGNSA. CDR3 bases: TGTGCCAGCAGCTTAGCGAGGGGCGGGGAGCTGTTTTTT. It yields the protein CASSLARGGELFF.

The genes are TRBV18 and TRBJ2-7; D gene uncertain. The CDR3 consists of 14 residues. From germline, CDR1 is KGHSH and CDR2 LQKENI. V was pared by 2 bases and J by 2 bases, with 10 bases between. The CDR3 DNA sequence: TGTGCCAGCTCACCAAATAACCGAGCCTACGAGCAGTACTTC. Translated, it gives CASSPNNRAYEQYF.

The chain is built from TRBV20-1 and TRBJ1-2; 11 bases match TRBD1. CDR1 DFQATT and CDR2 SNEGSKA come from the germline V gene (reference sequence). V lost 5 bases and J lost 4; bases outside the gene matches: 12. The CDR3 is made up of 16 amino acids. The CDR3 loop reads CSARSGTGGLVYGYTF. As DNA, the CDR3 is TGCAGTGCTCGATCCGGGACAGGGGGTCTCGTCTATGGCTACACCTTC.

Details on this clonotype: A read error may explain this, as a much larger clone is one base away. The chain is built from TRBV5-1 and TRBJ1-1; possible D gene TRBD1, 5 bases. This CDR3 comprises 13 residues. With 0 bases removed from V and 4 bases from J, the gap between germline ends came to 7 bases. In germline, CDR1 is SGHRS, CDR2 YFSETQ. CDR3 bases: TGCGCCAGCAGCTTGGGGGGGACCACTGAAGCTTTCTTT. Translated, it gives CASSLGGTTEAFF. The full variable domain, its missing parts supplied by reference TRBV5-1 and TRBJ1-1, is KAGVTQTPRYLIKTRGQQVTLSCSPISGHRSVSWYQQTPGQGLQFLFEYFSETQRNKGNFPGRFSGRQFSNSRSEMNVSTLELGDSALYLCASSLGGTTEAFFGQGTRLTVV.

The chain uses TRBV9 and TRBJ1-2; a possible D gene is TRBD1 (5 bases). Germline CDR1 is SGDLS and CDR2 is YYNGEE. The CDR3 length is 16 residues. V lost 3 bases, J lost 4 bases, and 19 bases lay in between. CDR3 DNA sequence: TGTGCCAGCAGCGATCAACCGGGACGGCGAACCTATGGCTACACCTTC. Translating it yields CASSDQPGRRTYGYTF.

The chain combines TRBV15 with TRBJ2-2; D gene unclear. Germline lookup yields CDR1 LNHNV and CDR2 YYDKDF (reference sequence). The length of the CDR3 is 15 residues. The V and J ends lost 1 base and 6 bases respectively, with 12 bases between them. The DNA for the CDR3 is TGTGCCACCAGCAGAGGACAATTGAGGTCCGGGGAGCTGTTTTTT. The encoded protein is CATSRGQLRSGELFF.

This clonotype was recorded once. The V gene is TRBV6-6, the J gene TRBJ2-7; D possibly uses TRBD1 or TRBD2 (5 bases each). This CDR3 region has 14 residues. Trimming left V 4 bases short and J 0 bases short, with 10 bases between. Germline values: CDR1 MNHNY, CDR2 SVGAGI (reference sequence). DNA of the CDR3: TGTGCCAGCAGTTCCCACGGGGCCTCCTACGAGCAGTACTTC. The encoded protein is CASSSHGASYEQYF.

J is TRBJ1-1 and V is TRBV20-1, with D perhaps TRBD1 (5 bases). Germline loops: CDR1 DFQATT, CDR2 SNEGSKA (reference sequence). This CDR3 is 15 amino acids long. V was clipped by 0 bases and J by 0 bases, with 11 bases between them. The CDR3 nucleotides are TGCAGTGCTAGAGAAACCGGGGGGATGAACACTGAAGCTTTCTTT. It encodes CSARETGGMNTEAFF.

CDR3 sequence (DNA): TGTGCCAGCAGTGGGTGGGGACAGGGTTTGGCGACCCAGTACTTC. Residues: CASSGWGQGLATQYF. This rearrangement joins TRBV25-1 to TRBJ2-5, with 9 bases aligning to TRBD1. Germline loops: CDR1 MGHDK, CDR2 SYGVNS. CDR3 length equals 15 residues. The J segment lost 7 bases and the V segment lost 4 bases, leaving 10 bases of the junction unmatched.

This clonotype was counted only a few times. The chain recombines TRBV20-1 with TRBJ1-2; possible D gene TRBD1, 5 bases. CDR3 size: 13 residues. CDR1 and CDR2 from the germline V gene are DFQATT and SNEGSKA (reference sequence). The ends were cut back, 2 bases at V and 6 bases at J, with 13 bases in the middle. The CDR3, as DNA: TGCAGTGCTAGAATAGGCAGGGAGCATGGCTACACCTTC. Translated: CSARIGREHGYTF.

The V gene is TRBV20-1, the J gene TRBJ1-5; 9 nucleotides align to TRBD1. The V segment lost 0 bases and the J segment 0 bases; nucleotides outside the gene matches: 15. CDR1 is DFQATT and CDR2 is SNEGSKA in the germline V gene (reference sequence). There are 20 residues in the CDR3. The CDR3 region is CSARDPFGTGYLNSNQPQHF. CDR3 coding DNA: TGCAGTGCTAGAGATCCGTTCGGGACAGGGTACCTCAATAGCAATCAGCCCCAGCATTTT.

CDR3 loop: CASMGDGDTEAFF. The DNA for the CDR3 is TGTGCCAGCATGGGGGACGGAGACACTGAAGCTTTCTTT. The rearrangement links TRBV2 to TRBJ1-1; D might be TRBD1 (5 bases). The V and J ends lost 7 bases and 3 bases respectively, with 12 bases between them. Germline CDR1 is SNHLY and CDR2 is FYNNEI. This CDR3 is built from 13 residues.